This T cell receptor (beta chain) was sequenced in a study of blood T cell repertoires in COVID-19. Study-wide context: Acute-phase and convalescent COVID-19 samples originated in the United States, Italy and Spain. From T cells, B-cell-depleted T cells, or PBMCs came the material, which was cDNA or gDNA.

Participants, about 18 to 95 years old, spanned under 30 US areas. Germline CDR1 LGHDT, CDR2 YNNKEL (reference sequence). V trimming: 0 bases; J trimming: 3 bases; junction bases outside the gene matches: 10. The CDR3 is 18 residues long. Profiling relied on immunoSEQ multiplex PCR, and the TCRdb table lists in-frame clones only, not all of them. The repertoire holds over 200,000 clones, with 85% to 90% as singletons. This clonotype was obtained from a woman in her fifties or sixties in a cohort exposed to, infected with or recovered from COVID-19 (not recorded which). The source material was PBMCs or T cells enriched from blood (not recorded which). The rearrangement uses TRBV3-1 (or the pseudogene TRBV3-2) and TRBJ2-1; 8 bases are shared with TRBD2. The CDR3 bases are TGTGCCAGCAGCCAAGATTATTTCAGCGGGGGTATCTACAATGAGCAGTTCTTC. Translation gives CASSQDYFSGGIYNEQFF.